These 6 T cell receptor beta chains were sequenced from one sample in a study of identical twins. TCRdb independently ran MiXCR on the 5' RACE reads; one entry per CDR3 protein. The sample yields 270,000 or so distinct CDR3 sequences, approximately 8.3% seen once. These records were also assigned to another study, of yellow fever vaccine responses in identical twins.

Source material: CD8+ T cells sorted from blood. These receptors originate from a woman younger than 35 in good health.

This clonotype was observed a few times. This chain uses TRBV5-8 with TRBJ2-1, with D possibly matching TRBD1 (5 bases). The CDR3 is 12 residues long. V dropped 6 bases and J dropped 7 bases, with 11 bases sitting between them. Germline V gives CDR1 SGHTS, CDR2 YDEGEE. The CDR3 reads CASTWGRNEQFF. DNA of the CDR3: TGTGCCAGCACCTGGGGCCGGAATGAGCAGTTCTTC.

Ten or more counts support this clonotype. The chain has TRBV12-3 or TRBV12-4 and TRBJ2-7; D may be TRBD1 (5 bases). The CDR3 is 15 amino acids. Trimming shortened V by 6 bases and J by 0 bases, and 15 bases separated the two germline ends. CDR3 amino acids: CASSWGNTLSYEQYF. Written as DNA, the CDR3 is TGTGCCAGCAGCTGGGGCAACACCCTCTCCTACGAGCAGTACTTC.

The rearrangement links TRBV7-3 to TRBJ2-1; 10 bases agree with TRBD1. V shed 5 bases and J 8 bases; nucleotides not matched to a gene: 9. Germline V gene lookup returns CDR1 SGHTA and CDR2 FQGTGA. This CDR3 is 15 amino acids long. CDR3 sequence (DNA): TGTGCCAGCAGCCCGCTGGGACAGGGGTTAGATGAGCAGTTCTTC. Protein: CASSPLGQGLDEQFF.

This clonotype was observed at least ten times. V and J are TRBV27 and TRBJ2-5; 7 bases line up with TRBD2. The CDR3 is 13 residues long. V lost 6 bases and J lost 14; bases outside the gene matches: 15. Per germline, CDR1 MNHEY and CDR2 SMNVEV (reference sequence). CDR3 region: CASSPGGIRVVYF. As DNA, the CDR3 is TGTGCCAGCAGCCCCGGGGGGATAAGAGTGGTATACTTC.

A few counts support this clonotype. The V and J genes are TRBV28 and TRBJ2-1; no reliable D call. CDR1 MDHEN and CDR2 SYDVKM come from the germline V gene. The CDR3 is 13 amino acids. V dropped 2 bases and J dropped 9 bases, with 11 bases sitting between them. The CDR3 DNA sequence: TGTGCCAGCAGTTTAGCTAGTGGCGTTGAGCAGTTCTTC. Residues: CASSLASGVEQFF.

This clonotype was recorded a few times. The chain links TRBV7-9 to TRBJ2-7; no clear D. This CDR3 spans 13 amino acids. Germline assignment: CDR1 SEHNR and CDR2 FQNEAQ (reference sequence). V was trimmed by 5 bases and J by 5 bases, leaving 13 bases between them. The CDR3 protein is CASSPDKPHEQYF. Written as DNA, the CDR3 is TGTGCCAGCAGCCCTGACAAACCCCACGAGCAGTACTTC.